This T cell receptor (beta chain) appears in the sequencing data of a study of blood T cell repertoires in COVID-19 (dated by TCRdb to between 2020 and 2021). General notes on the study: The collaborator samples originated in the United States, Italy and Spain and spanned the acute and convalescent phases of COVID-19. HLA class I and class II types, where available, came from metadata supplied by the sample provider rather than from assay-based typing. The samples were drawn from two sources: the first 160 participants of the ongoing ImmuneRACE study, and 1,254 subjects contributed by 6 global collaborators. Deeply sampled blood TCRbeta repertoires from subjects exposed to, actively infected with, or recovered from COVID-19 were included in the dataset. The prospective study material was composed of cDNA or gDNA derived from T cells, B-cell-depleted T cells, or PBMCs. The sample metadata nearly always contained a de-identified subject ID, COVID-19 status, age in years and sex. A freely available public database, intended as a resource for researchers studying the immune response to SARS-CoV-2, is where the repertoires were released.

Whole blood was collected in K2EDTA tubes by collaborating institutions according to the institutions' own protocols. For TCRbeta analysis, collaborators shipped samples as frozen whole blood, isolated PBMCs, or DNA extracted from either of those sample types. TCRbeta CDR3 regions were amplified from genomic DNA using the immunoSEQ Assay, a bias-controlled multiplex PCR. Per the authors' processing: The number of nucleated cells in each sample was estimated from the amplification of reference gene primers within the assay. Sequence reads were collapsed and filtered to measure the absolute abundance of every unique TCRbeta CDR3 rearrangement. For each sample, productive Simpson clonality was calculated as the square root of Simpson's diversity index across productive rearrangements. Held by TCRdb, this immuneACCESS table contains in-frame sequences only and omits some clones. Under half of the omission traces to an unresolved V gene where checked; the cause of the rest is unknown. The V and J calls and clone size are taken from that table; D and trimming were inferred from the DNA. The sample table holds some 130,000 clones, of which roughly 90% were seen once. Of the sample, roughly 2.2% falls within the top ten clones.

The CDR3 goes from the cysteine to the phenylalanine over 11 residues. This entry keeps only the CDR3 DNA: 33 bases, framed from base 1. Taken from the germline V gene, the CDR1 and CDR2 loops are SGHTA and FQGNSA. A distance of 4 bases separates the germline ends of V and J, which lose 2 bases and 5 bases respectively. Overall results and qualifications from the work: The amount of clinical and demographic metadata varied by source and participant and was provided uncurated.

To note about this clone: Its antigen remains unidentified. The input lacks base qualities; no much larger clone sits a single base away.

The sequence is built from TRBV7-2 and TRBJ2-7; the D gene cannot be named for sure. The clonotype comes from a man between 65 and 85 years old with active COVID-19. Sample: peripheral blood. The CDR3: CASSLRDEQYF. The DNA is as follows: TGTGCCAGCAGCTTACGGGACGAGCAGTACTTC.